Described below is a single T cell receptor beta chain sequence and its context. Measured with immunoSEQ multiplex PCR; TCRdb has only the in-frame clones, and not every one. This sample has around 13,000 clones, with roughly 93% found just once. This entry belongs to a study of graft-versus-host responses after intestinal transplantation. The germline gives CDR1 SNHLY, CDR2 FYNNEI. V shed 1 base and J shed 6 bases, with 16 bases lying between them. The CDR3 totals 16 residues. The gene calls are TRBV2 and TRBJ1-5, with a tentative D call TRBD1 (5 bases). The receptor was derived from a human patient who received an intestinal transplant, so some T cells may come from the graft donor. The source material was PBMCs, sampled about 34 months after intestinal transplantation. The CDR3 nucleotides are TGTGCCAGCAGTGAAGGGTTGGGCAGGGAGGGTCAGCCCCAGCATTTT. It translates to CASSEGLGREGQPQHF.